Shown below are 14 T cell receptor beta chains from a single sample sequenced in a study of control samples from healthy donors and cancer patients. Assay: immunoSEQ multiplex PCR; the TCRdb copy retains only in-frame clones and omits some. The sample contains around 79,000 clones, 93% of which appear only once. Material for sequencing was PBMCs. The origin of the receptors is a woman in her 40s with lung cancer.

The chain combines TRBV9 with TRBJ2-3; 9 bases match TRBD1. Germline CDR1 SGDLS, CDR2 YYNGEE. The CDR3 is 16 residues long. J gave up 3 bases and V 2 bases, and 7 bases lay outside the gene matches. The DNA for the CDR3 is TGTGCCAGCAGCGTGACACAGGGGGCGCGGACAGATACGCAGTATTTT. Its protein is CASSVTQGARTDTQYF.

This chain joins TRBV6-6 and TRBJ1-1; D gene ambiguous. The germline CDR1 and CDR2 sequences are MNHNY and SVGAGI (reference sequence). The CDR3 totals 14 residues. Trimming left V 0 bases short and J 4 bases short, with 9 bases between. The CDR3 sequence: CASSYSAPATEAFF. The CDR3 DNA reads as TGTGCCAGCAGTTACTCGGCCCCGGCCACTGAAGCTTTCTTT.

J is TRBJ2-7 and V is TRBV11-2; D is uncertain. Trimming took 8 bases from V and 0 from J, leaving 11 bases between them. CDR3 size: 13 residues. CDR1 and CDR2 from the germline V gene are SGHAT and FQNNGV. The CDR3 coding sequence is TGTGCCAGCGGTAGCCTCAGCTCCTACGAGCAGTACTTC. Its protein is CASGSLSSYEQYF.

The V call is TRBV19, the J call TRBJ2-2; D is perhaps TRBD1 (6 bases). CDR3 length: 14 residues. CDR1 is LNHDA and CDR2 is SQIVND in the germline V gene (reference sequence). V lost 9 bases and J lost 4, with 15 bases in between. This CDR3 reads CASRGTTGTGELFF. The CDR3 coding sequence is TGTGCCAGCCGTGGGACGACAGGCACCGGGGAGCTGTTTTTT.

This clone appeared a single time. The chain joins TRBV15 to TRBJ2-7, with a weak D call TRBD1 (7 bases). Trimming pared 4 bases from V and 1 base from J, leaving 14 bases between. Germline V gene sequence: CDR1 LNHNV, CDR2 YYDKDF (reference sequence). The CDR3 spans 15 residues. This CDR3 reads CATSIAGQTSYEQYF. DNA for the CDR3: TGTGCCACCAGCATCGCGGGACAGACTTCCTACGAGCAGTACTTC.

The chain recombines TRBV5-1 with TRBJ2-3; D is uncertain. Germline V gene sequence: CDR1 SGHRS, CDR2 YFSETQ. V shed 0 bases and J shed 5 bases, with 7 bases lying between them. The CDR3 contains 13 residues. CDR3 amino acids: CASSLVVGDTQYF. The CDR3 coding sequence is TGCGCCAGCAGCTTGGTAGTTGGAGATACGCAGTATTTT. Supplemented by reference TRBV5-1 and TRBJ2-3, the full variable domain reads KAGVTQTPRYLIKTRGQQVTLSCSPISGHRSVSWYQQTPGQGLQFLFEYFSETQRNKGNFPGRFSGRQFSNSRSEMNVSTLELGDSALYLCASSLVVGDTQYFGPGTRLTVL.

This rearrangement joins TRBV6-6 to TRBJ2-1; D is unresolved. Trimming removed 2 bases at V and 7 bases at J, with 6 bases between. The germline CDR1 and CDR2 sequences are MNHNY and SVGAGI (reference sequence). CDR3 length: 12 residues. The DNA for the CDR3 is TGTGCCAGCAGTTACGTCCAGAATGAGCAGTTCTTC. Its protein is CASSYVQNEQFF.

The chain recombines TRBV5-1 with TRBJ2-7, with TRBD2 as a possible D gene (6 bases). Trimming took off 1 base at V and 4 bases at J, with 9 bases between the two ends. This CDR3 is 13 amino acids long. Germline V gene lookup returns CDR1 SGHRS and CDR2 YFSETQ. The CDR3 protein is CASSLNRGYEQYF. The CDR3 nucleotides read TGCGCCAGCAGCTTGAATCGGGGGTACGAGCAGTACTTC. Complete variable domain (other parts from reference TRBV5-1 and TRBJ2-7): KAGVTQTPRYLIKTRGQQVTLSCSPISGHRSVSWYQQTPGQGLQFLFEYFSETQRNKGNFPGRFSGRQFSNSRSEMNVSTLELGDSALYLCASSLNRGYEQYFGPGTRLTVT.

The chain couples TRBV7-6 to TRBJ2-4; maybe TRBD2 (6 bases). Germline V gives CDR1 SGHVS, CDR2 FNYEAQ. This CDR3 is built from 17 residues. With 5 bases removed from V and 2 bases from J, the gap between germline ends came to 19 bases. The CDR3 is CASSASGSGGTKNIQYF. CDR3 DNA: TGTGCCAGCAGCGCTTCCGGTAGCGGAGGTACCAAAAACATTCAGTACTTC.

The V gene is TRBV5-8, the J gene TRBJ2-6; D is possibly TRBD1 or TRBD2 (6 bases each). The V gene's germline CDR1 is SGHTS and CDR2 YDEGEE. The CDR3 contains 16 residues. Trimming stripped 4 bases from V and 0 bases from J, with 11 bases between. CDR3 bases: TGTGCCAGCAGCCCTACGGGGGCCTCTGGGGCCAACGTCCTGACTTTC. Translation: CASSPTGASGANVLTF.

The J gene is TRBJ1-5, the V gene TRBV27; TRBD1 agrees at 11 bases. The CDR3 extends over 16 amino acids. Looked up from germline, CDR1 is MNHEY and CDR2 is SMNVEV (reference sequence). Losses at the gene ends were 5 bases for V and 6 bases for J; bases not matched to a gene: 9. The CDR3 spells CASSPGTGGVGQPQHF. The CDR3 DNA follows: TGTGCCAGCAGTCCAGGGACAGGGGGGGTAGGTCAGCCCCAGCATTTT.

Here the CDR3 reads CATRGENNEKLFF. CDR3 sequence (DNA): TGTGCCACCAGGGGAGAGAATAATGAAAAACTGTTTTTT. The genes are TRBV24-1 and TRBJ1-4; D ambiguous. Trimming took 7 bases from V and 4 from J, leaving 9 bases between them. The CDR3 covers 13 residues. CDR1 is KGHDR and CDR2 is SFDVKD in the germline V gene.

This chain connects TRBV9 to TRBJ1-5; perhaps TRBD1 as D (6 bases). CDR1 is SGDLS, CDR2 YYNGEE, per germline. V lost 4 bases to trimming and J lost 11 bases, with 16 bases between them. The CDR3 is 13 residues long. Written as DNA, the CDR3 is TGTGCCAGCAGCCCGGCCCTCAGGGGAGCCCAGCATTTT. Translated, it gives CASSPALRGAQHF.

The V call is TRBV10-2, the J call TRBJ2-4, with TRBD2 matching over 11 bases. The germline CDR1 and CDR2 sequences are WSHSY and SAAADI. The CDR3 loop spans 16 amino acids. Unmatched junction bases numbered 8, after V lost 8 bases and J lost 2 bases. The CDR3 sequence: CASPSSGGFSKNIQYF. The DNA for the CDR3 is TGCGCCAGCCCCTCTAGCGGGGGGTTCTCCAAAAACATTCAGTACTTC.